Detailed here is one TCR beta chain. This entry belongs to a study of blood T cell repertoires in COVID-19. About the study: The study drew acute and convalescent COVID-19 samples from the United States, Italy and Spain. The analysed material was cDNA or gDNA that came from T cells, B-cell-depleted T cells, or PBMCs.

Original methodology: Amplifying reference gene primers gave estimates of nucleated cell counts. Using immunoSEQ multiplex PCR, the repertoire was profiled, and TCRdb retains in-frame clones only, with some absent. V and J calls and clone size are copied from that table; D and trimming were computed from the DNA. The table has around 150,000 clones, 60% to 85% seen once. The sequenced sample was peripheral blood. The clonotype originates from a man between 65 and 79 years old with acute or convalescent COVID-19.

CDR3: CASSLVGTGGLGVQETQYF. In DNA form, the CDR3 reads TGTGCCAGCAGCTTGGTAGGGACAGGGGGCTTGGGTGTTCAAGAGACCCAGTACTTC. The gene calls are TRBV5-5 and TRBJ2-5; 12 nucleotides match TRBD1. CDR1 SGHKS and CDR2 YYEKEE come from the germline V gene (reference sequence). Germline trimming cut 0 bases from V and 2 bases from J; bases unmatched to any gene: 11. CDR3 length: 19 residues.